A selection of T cell receptor beta chains follows, all from one sample in a study of shared clonotypes between healthy human individuals. TCRdb keeps only in-frame clones here, not all; method: immunoSEQ multiplex PCR. The table has about 1.5 million clones, approximately 98% seen once. Sequenced: naive CD4+ T cells sorted from blood. The receptors stem from a man under 40 in good health. Each CDR3 is given with its conserved first and last residue. The order of the fields is D gene, clone size, J gene, V gene, CDR3 protein, CDR3 DNA. D genes are given only for firm matches. A clone size is listed for some rows: how often the clone was seen (once, few, many), or a class if it is expanded.

D: TRBD1; size: -; J: TRBJ2-3; V: TRBV18; CDR3: CASSRRTGSEDTQYF; DNA: TGTGCCAGCTCACGCCGGACAGGGTCTGAAGATACGCAGTATTTT
D: -; size: -; J: TRBJ2-1; V: TRBV29-1; CDR3: CSAQSEGVARGEQFF; DNA: TGCAGCGCCCAATCCGAAGGGGTAGCTAGGGGTGAGCAGTTCTTC
D: -; size: -; J: TRBJ2-6; V: TRBV5-1; CDR3: CASSLVLSRANVLTF; DNA: TGCGCCAGCAGCTTGGTTTTAAGTAGGGCCAACGTCCTGACTTTC
D: TRBD1; size: once; J: TRBJ1-1; V: TRBV5-1; CDR3: CASRPGTGPFAFF; DNA: TGCGCCAGCAGGCCTGGGACAGGGCCTTTTGCTTTCTTT
D: TRBD2; size: -; J: TRBJ2-3; V: TRBV6-4; CDR3: CASSRLAGGVPDTQYF; DNA: TGTGCCAGCAGTCGACTAGCGGGAGGGGTGCCAGATACGCAGTATTTT
D: -; size: -; J: TRBJ2-3; V: TRBV7-7; CDR3: CASSLVRLATDSTDTQYF; DNA: TGTGCCAGCAGCTTAGTGCGCTTAGCGACCGATAGCACAGATACGCAGTATTTT
D: -; size: -; J: TRBJ2-5; V: TRBV5-1; CDR3: CASSLQGSYETQYF; DNA: TGCGCCAGCAGCTTGCAGGGATCTTATGAGACCCAGTACTTC
D: -; size: -; J: TRBJ2-1; V: TRBV19; CDR3: CASTAPGLPNEQFF; DNA: TGTGCCAGTACGGCACCAGGGCTTCCTAATGAGCAGTTCTTC
D: TRBD2; size: -; J: TRBJ2-6; V: TRBV27; CDR3: CASRRERAGANVLTF; DNA: TGTGCCAGCAGGCGGGAGCGCGCTGGGGCCAACGTCCTGACTTTC
D: TRBD2; size: -; J: TRBJ2-1; V: TRBV5-4; CDR3: CASTQGSGLAVNEQFF; DNA: TGTGCCAGCACCCAGGGGTCTGGACTAGCGGTCAATGAGCAGTTCTTC
D: -; size: -; J: TRBJ1-2; V: TRBV6-6; CDR3: CASSYSGRGYTF; DNA: TGTGCCAGCAGTTACTCAGGGCGCGGCTACACCTTC
D: -; size: -; J: TRBJ2-7; V: TRBV5-8; CDR3: CASSLQGLITYEQYF; DNA: TGTGCCAGCAGCTTGCAGGGCCTAATCACCTACGAGCAGTACTTC
D: -; size: -; J: TRBJ1-2; V: TRBV28; CDR3: CASSLLAGKYYGYTF; DNA: TGTGCCAGCAGTTTATTGGCCGGGAAGTACTATGGCTACACCTTC
D: -; size: -; J: TRBJ2-1; V: TRBV19; CDR3: CASTRDASTLSSYNEQFF; DNA: TGTGCCAGCACCCGCGATGCCAGCACACTGAGCTCCTACAATGAGCAGTTCTTC
D: TRBD1; size: -; J: TRBJ2-5; V: TRBV29-1; CDR3: CSVGRGGARETQYF; DNA: TGCAGCGTTGGTCGAGGGGGCGCAAGGGAGACCCAGTACTTC
D: TRBD2; size: -; J: TRBJ2-1; V: TRBV5-8; CDR3: CASSFRGVSYNEQFF; DNA: TGTGCCAGCAGCTTCCGGGGGGTCTCCTACAATGAGCAGTTCTTC
D: -; size: -; J: TRBJ1-1; V: TRBV19; CDR3: CASSIAGAGEVTEAFF; DNA: TGTGCCAGTAGTATCGCGGGGGCCGGGGAGGTCACTGAAGCTTTCTTT
D: -; size: -; J: TRBJ2-2; V: TRBV28; CDR3: CASSQLGGELFF; DNA: TGTGCCAGCAGTCAACTAGGCGGGGAGCTGTTTTTT
D: -; size: few; J: TRBJ1-2; V: TRBV27; CDR3: CATREDSYGYTF; DNA: TGTGCCACCAGGGAGGACAGCTATGGCTACACCTTC
D: -; size: -; J: TRBJ2-7; V: TRBV4-1; CDR3: CASSPEDSAYEQYF; DNA: TGCGCCAGCAGCCCCGAAGACTCGGCCTACGAGCAGTACTTC
D: -; size: -; J: TRBJ2-1; V: TRBV6-5; CDR3: CASSFLTRLNYNEQFF; DNA: TGTGCCAGCAGTTTTCTAACTAGGCTTAACTACAATGAGCAGTTCTTC
D: TRBD1; size: -; J: TRBJ2-7; V: TRBV9; CDR3: CASSAVGTGGVSEQYF; DNA: TGTGCCAGCAGCGCCGTGGGTACAGGGGGTGTTAGCGAGCAGTACTTC
D: TRBD1; size: -; J: TRBJ1-5; V: TRBV18; CDR3: CASSRGQGNQPQHF; DNA: TGTGCCAGCTCACGCGGACAGGGGAATCAGCCCCAGCATTTT
D: TRBD2; size: -; J: TRBJ2-5; V: TRBV28; CDR3: CASSRIPLLAGGEETQYF; DNA: TGTGCCAGCAGCCGCATTCCCCTACTAGCGGGAGGCGAAGAGACCCAGTACTTC
D: -; size: -; J: TRBJ2-6; V: TRBV7-9; CDR3: CASSLGTAATSGANVLTF; DNA: TGTGCCAGCAGCTTAGGGACAGCCGCAACCTCTGGGGCCAACGTCCTGACTTTC
D: -; size: -; J: TRBJ2-5; V: TRBV18; CDR3: CASSPLSSGRETQYF; DNA: TGTGCCAGCTCACCACTGTCATCTGGGAGAGAGACCCAGTACTTC
D: TRBD1; size: -; J: TRBJ1-2; V: TRBV28; CDR3: CASSGTGGRYGYTF; DNA: TGTGCCAGCAGCGGGACAGGGGGCAGGTATGGCTACACCTTC
D: -; size: -; J: TRBJ2-5; V: TRBV5-4; CDR3: CASSAPREGGETQYF; DNA: TGTGCCAGCAGCGCCCCCCGAGAGGGAGGAGAGACCCAGTACTTC
D: TRBD2; size: -; J: TRBJ2-2; V: TRBV27; CDR3: CASSLRVSGTTGELFF; DNA: TGTGCCAGCAGTTTACGGGTTAGCGGGACGACCGGGGAGCTGTTTTTT
D: -; size: -; J: TRBJ2-1; V: TRBV28; CDR3: CASSLSLNEQFF; DNA: TGTGCCAGCAGTTTATCCCTCAATGAGCAGTTCTTC
D: TRBD1; size: once; J: TRBJ1-2; V: TRBV7-2; CDR3: CASSTRTGLGDGYTF; DNA: TGTGCCAGCAGCACCCGGACAGGGTTGGGCGATGGCTACACCTTC
D: -; size: -; J: TRBJ2-1; V: TRBV7-9; CDR3: CASSGGYGEGINEQFF; DNA: TGTGCCAGCAGCGGGGGCTACGGGGAGGGAATAAATGAGCAGTTCTTC
D: TRBD1; size: -; J: TRBJ1-2; V: TRBV6-1; CDR3: CASTKPGQGLSYTF; DNA: TGTGCCAGCACCAAACCGGGACAGGGTTTGAGCTACACCTTC
D: TRBD2; size: -; J: TRBJ2-2; V: TRBV19; CDR3: CASKSLLASGRSNTGELFF; DNA: TGTGCCAGTAAATCCCTCCTGGCTAGCGGGAGGTCGAACACCGGGGAGCTGTTTTTT
D: TRBD2; size: -; J: TRBJ2-1; V: TRBV29-1; CDR3: CSVEGLTSGNYNEQFF; DNA: TGCAGCGTTGAAGGCCTGACTAGCGGGAACTACAATGAGCAGTTCTTC
D: TRBD1; size: -; J: TRBJ2-7; V: TRBV19; CDR3: CASSIAGDRDPYEQYF; DNA: TGTGCCAGTAGTATAGCCGGGGACAGGGACCCCTACGAGCAGTACTTC
D: TRBD2; size: once; J: TRBJ2-3; V: TRBV6-1; CDR3: CASSDRTRSQYF; DNA: TGTGCCAGCAGTGATCGGACTAGGTCGCAGTATTTT
D: TRBD2; size: -; J: TRBJ2-5; V: TRBV11-2; CDR3: CASSRGRDGETQYF; DNA: TGTGCCAGCAGCCGGGGGAGGGATGGTGAGACCCAGTACTTC
D: -; size: -; J: TRBJ2-7; V: TRBV14; CDR3: CASSQLPLYEQYF; DNA: TGTGCCAGCAGCCAACTCCCCCTATACGAGCAGTACTTC
D: -; size: -; J: TRBJ1-4; V: TRBV7-9; CDR3: CASSLVNRGTNEKLFF; DNA: TGTGCCAGCAGCTTAGTAAATCGGGGAACTAATGAAAAACTGTTTTTT
D: -; size: once; J: TRBJ1-5; V: TRBV28; CDR3: CASRPNGIFPQHF; DNA: TGTGCCAGCAGACCAAACGGCATCTTCCCCCAGCATTTT
D: TRBD2; size: -; J: TRBJ2-5; V: TRBV7-9; CDR3: CASSTSSGSKQETQYF; DNA: TGTGCCAGCAGCACAAGTAGCGGGAGCAAACAAGAGACCCAGTACTTC
D: TRBD2; size: -; J: TRBJ2-7; V: TRBV4-2; CDR3: CASRLAGSYEQYF; DNA: TGTGCCAGCAGACTAGCGGGGTCCTACGAGCAGTACTTC
D: -; size: -; J: TRBJ1-1; V: TRBV28; CDR3: CASSWAPNTEAFF; DNA: TGTGCCAGCAGCTGGGCTCCGAACACTGAAGCTTTCTTT
D: -; size: once; J: TRBJ1-5; V: TRBV19; CDR3: CASSDTGNQPQHF; DNA: TGTGCCAGTAGTGACACTGGAAATCAGCCCCAGCATTTT
D: -; size: -; J: TRBJ1-4; V: TRBV30; CDR3: CAWQVRREKLFF; DNA: TGTGCCTGGCAGGTGAGGCGGGAAAAACTGTTTTTT
D: -; size: -; J: TRBJ1-2; V: TRBV5-1; CDR3: CASSLRGAGYTF; DNA: TGCGCCAGCAGCCTCCGGGGGGCTGGCTACACCTTC
D: -; size: -; J: TRBJ2-1; V: TRBV7-3; CDR3: CASSLAGIGGNEQFF; DNA: TGTGCCAGCAGCTTGGCCGGAATAGGAGGAAATGAGCAGTTCTTC
D: -; size: once; J: TRBJ1-1; V: TRBV29-1; CDR3: CSVDSMNTEAFF; DNA: TGCAGCGTTGACTCCATGAACACTGAAGCTTTCTTT
D: -; size: -; J: TRBJ2-1; V: TRBV6-1; CDR3: CASSVGANEQFF; DNA: TGTGCCAGCAGTGTGGGGGCCAATGAGCAGTTCTTC
D: -; size: -; J: TRBJ1-4; V: TRBV5-1; CDR3: CASSFAATNEKLFF; DNA: TGCGCCAGCAGCTTCGCAGCAACTAATGAAAAACTGTTTTTT
D: -; size: -; J: TRBJ2-3; V: TRBV27; CDR3: CASSPLRWDTQYF; DNA: TGTGCCAGCAGTCCCTTGAGGTGGGATACGCAGTATTTT
D: -; size: -; J: TRBJ2-7; V: TRBV9; CDR3: CASSVEPLLRETECF; DNA: TGTGCCAGCAGCGTAGAGCCCCTCCTGAGGGAGACAGAATGCTTC
D: -; size: -; J: TRBJ2-7; V: TRBV2; CDR3: CASSGGRVNYEQYF; DNA: TGTGCCAGCAGTGGGGGCAGGGTGAACTACGAGCAGTACTTC
D: -; size: once; J: TRBJ2-1; V: TRBV11-3; CDR3: CASSLVSSSLVDEQFF; DNA: TGTGCCAGCAGCTTAGTATCATCCTCTTTAGTGGATGAGCAGTTCTTC
D: -; size: -; J: TRBJ2-7; V: TRBV4-1; CDR3: CASSLAPGQTYEQYF; DNA: TGCGCCAGCAGCCTAGCGCCAGGGCAGACTTACGAGCAGTACTTC
D: -; size: -; J: TRBJ2-1; V: TRBV29-1; CDR3: CSGQVQNEQFF; DNA: TGCAGCGGGCAGGTTCAGAATGAGCAGTTCTTC
D: TRBD1; size: -; J: TRBJ2-5; V: TRBV28; CDR3: CASSRGPRPETQYF; DNA: TGTGCCAGCAGCAGGGGGCCCAGACCAGAGACCCAGTACTTC
D: -; size: -; J: TRBJ1-4; V: TRBV7-8; CDR3: CASSPPGGPTESRKLFF; DNA: TGTGCCAGCAGCCCGCCAGGAGGGCCCACGGAGTCAAGAAAACTGTTTTTT